This TCR beta chain came from a study of blood T cell repertoires in COVID-19 (dated by TCRdb to about 2020). About the full investigation: Collaborator samples came from the United States, Italy and Spain and covered acute and convalescent phases of COVID-19. The prospective study material was composed of cDNA or gDNA derived from T cells, B-cell-depleted T cells, or PBMCs. The dataset comprised deeply sampled blood TCRbeta repertoires from subjects exposed to, actively infected with, or recovered from COVID-19. The repertoires were released in a freely available public database intended as a resource for research on the immune response to SARS-CoV-2. Samples came from the ongoing ImmuneRACE study (first 160 participants) plus 1,254 subjects from 6 global collaborators. Nearly every sample came with metadata listing a de-identified subject ID, COVID-19 status, age in years and sex. Where available, HLA class I and class II types were taken from metadata supplied by the sample provider and were not determined by assay-based typing. Study-level results and caveats: The amount of clinical and demographic metadata varied by source and participant and was provided uncurated.

Whole blood was collected in K2EDTA tubes by collaborating institutions according to the institutions' own protocols. Collaborator samples were shipped for TCRbeta analysis as frozen whole blood, isolated PBMCs, or DNA extracted from either sample type. TCRbeta CDR3 regions were amplified from genomic DNA using the immunoSEQ Assay, a bias-controlled multiplex PCR. On the authors' methods: Within the assay, amplification of reference gene primers was used to estimate how many nucleated cells each sample contained. To quantify the absolute abundance of each unique TCRbeta CDR3 rearrangement, sequence reads were collapsed and filtered. Productive Simpson clonality was computed per sample as the square root of Simpson's diversity index over productive rearrangements. The table comes from immuneACCESS by way of TCRdb, which keeps in-frame sequences with V and J called. Part of the clones is missing from these tables; in studies checked, under half for an unresolved V gene and the rest for unknown reasons. The V and J calls and the clone size are those of that table, but D and trimming were determined from the DNA. The sample table lists about 250,000 clones, roughly 87% of them with a count of one. The ten top clones hold 3% of the sample.

With regard to this clone: Its antigen remains unidentified. Per-base qualities were not stored, and no clone one base away is much larger.

The specimen sequenced was peripheral blood. This TCR derives from a man aged 18 to 30 with active or convalescent COVID-19.

The DNA sequence reads TGTGCCAGCAGTTACGGGGGCAGCGGCTACACCTTC. This encodes CASSYGGSGYTF. The V gene is TRBV6-5 and the J gene is TRBJ1-2, with TRBD1 as a weak D call on 6 bases. V is clipped by 2 bases and J by 8 bases, and the sequence between their germline boundaries is 9 bases long. CDR1 MNHEY and CDR2 SVGAGI are derived from the germline V gene. Its CDR3 holds 12 amino acids, cysteine through phenylalanine. Solely the CDR3 DNA is kept, with 36 bases framed from the first base.